This TCR beta chain was recovered during a study of blood T cell repertoires in COVID-19 (TCRdb year 2020). Regarding the research as a whole: Samples covering the acute and convalescent phases of COVID-19 were provided by collaborators in the United States, Italy and Spain. The material from the prospective study consisted of cDNA or gDNA derived from T cells, B-cell-depleted T cells, or PBMCs. The repertoires were released in a freely available public database meant as a resource for research on the immune response to SARS-CoV-2. Subjects who had been exposed to COVID-19, were actively infected with it, or had recovered from it provided the deeply sampled blood TCRbeta repertoires that made up the dataset. Where available, HLA class I and class II types were taken from metadata supplied by the sample provider and were not determined by assay-based typing. Samples were obtained from the ongoing ImmuneRACE study (first 160 participants) and from 950 to 1,500 subjects provided by 6 global collaborators. The sample metadata nearly always contained a de-identified subject ID, COVID-19 status, age in years and sex.

Of note for this clone: There is no known antigen for this receptor. No base qualities exist here, and no much larger clone lies one base off it.

Looking up the germline V gene yields CDR1 MNHEY and CDR2 SVGAGI. V and J are truncated by 6 bases and 5 bases respectively, leaving an intervening sequence of 11 bases. The cysteine opens and the phenylalanine closes a CDR3 of 13 amino acids. Just the 39-base CDR3 DNA is kept, in frame starting at base 1. Whole blood was collected in K2EDTA tubes by collaborating institutions according to the institutions' own protocols. Collaborator samples were shipped for TCRbeta analysis as frozen whole blood, isolated PBMCs, or DNA extracted from either sample type. TCRbeta CDR3 regions were amplified from genomic DNA by means of the immunoSEQ Assay, a bias-controlled multiplex PCR. In the authors' own workflow: The number of nucleated cells in each sample was estimated by amplification of reference gene primers within the assay. Sequence reads were collapsed and filtered to measure the absolute abundance of every unique TCRbeta CDR3 rearrangement. For each sample, productive Simpson clonality was calculated by taking the square root of Simpson's diversity index across productive rearrangements. TCRdb stores this immuneACCESS table with in-frame sequences only. Part of the clones is absent; in the studies checked, under half of the shortfall reflects unresolved V genes, and no reason is known for the rest. V and J calls plus clone size are reproduced from that table; the DNA served to infer D and trimming. The table for this sample lists over 200,000 clones; around nine tenths of them were counted only once. The ten largest clones take up less than 3.5% of the sample.

Broader findings and caveats from the paper: The amount of clinical and demographic metadata varied by source and participant and was provided uncurated.

The sequence derives from an older woman with acute or convalescent COVID-19. Sequenced material: peripheral blood. The chain is assembled from TRBV6-5 and TRBJ2-1, with the D gene not confidently named. The DNA is TGTGCCAGCAGGGATAGCTGGGACAATGAGCAGTTCTTC. Its protein is CASRDSWDNEQFF.